This entry is about one TCR beta chain. The antigen is not known. The data originate from a study of T cell repertoires in ileal Crohn's disease. Notes on the study in general: Active smokers at surgery had more clonal expansions than non-smokers. Every patient over 26.8% clonality showed endoscopic recurrence.

Eligibility required adulthood, ileal or ileocolonic Crohn's disease and indicated ileocolonic resection. CDR1 is GTSNPN and CDR2 is SVGIG in the germline V gene (reference sequence). The CDR3 totals 15 residues. The V and J ends lost 6 bases and 6 bases respectively, with 23 bases between them. TCRdb keeps only in-frame clones here, not all; method: immunoSEQ multiplex PCR. The data hold about 17,000 clones, with about 60% observed a single time. V gene TRBV30 combines with J gene TRBJ2-5, with D hard to call. Sequencing was performed on ileal tissue. This TCR derives from an adult with Crohn's disease. The CDR3 is CACHPEGRPEKTQYF. The CDR3 region has the DNA TGTGCCTGTCACCCCGAAGGCAGGCCCGAGAAGACCCAGTACTTC.